This entry features one T cell receptor (beta chain) sequence. Profiled with immunoSEQ multiplex PCR; TCRdb holds only in-frame clones, not every one. The sample holds just over 300,000 clones; about 88% are singletons and the top ten take over 8%. This sample was taken from a study of blood T cell repertoires in COVID-19. About the study: The origin of the acute and convalescent COVID-19 samples was the United States, Italy and Spain. T cells, B-cell-depleted T cells, or PBMCs provided the cDNA or gDNA that served as material.

Everyone who took part was 18 to 89 years old, and they came from about 23 US areas. Donors were grouped by their self-reported clinical history. CDR1 is SGHNT and CDR2 is YENEEA in the germline V gene. The CDR3 is 13 amino acids. With 6 bases removed from V and 0 bases from J, the gap between germline ends came to 8 bases. Sequencing input: PBMCs or T cells enriched from blood (not recorded which). The receptor was derived from a woman between 40 and 55 years old who had recovered from COVID-19. This chain uses TRBV11-3 with TRBJ1-1; D uncertain. CDR3 residues: CASRHPMNTEAFF. In nucleotides, the CDR3 is TGTGCCAGCAGACATCCCATGAACACTGAAGCTTTCTTT.